Following are 29 T cell receptor beta chains from one sample sequenced in a study of T cell responses to AZD1222 COVID-19 vaccine. Sequencing was performed with immunoSEQ multiplex PCR; in TCRdb, only in-frame clones are kept and a portion is missing. The table includes some 120,000 clones, about 85% detected once. The starting material was peripheral blood, obtained 28 days after the second AZD1222 dose. The receptors come from an adult who received the AZD1222 COVID-19 vaccine.

The CDR3 DNA reads TGTGCCAGCAGCATCCTACGGGACAGAACCACAGATACGCAGTATTTT. Translated, it gives CASSILRDRTTDTQYF. The chain links TRBV5-5 to TRBJ2-3, with TRBD1 identical over 7 bases. CDR1 is SGHKS and CDR2 is YYEKEE in the germline V gene (reference sequence). This CDR3 comprises 16 residues. Germline trimming cut 4 bases from V and 2 bases from J; bases unmatched to any gene: 10.

The chain links TRBV4-2 to TRBJ2-2, with 7 bases lining up with TRBD1. With 4 bases clipped from V and 1 base from J, the junction kept 6 bases outside the gene matches. Germline V lookup: CDR1 LGHNA, CDR2 YNFKEQ. The CDR3 is 16 residues long. Here the CDR3 reads CASSPAGTVNTGELFF. The CDR3 bases are TGTGCCAGCAGCCCCGCCGGGACAGTGAACACCGGGGAGCTGTTTTTT.

CDR3 loop: CASSHTGEMGSPSFF. CDR3 DNA sequence: TGTGCCAGCAGCCACACAGGGGAGATGGGCTCTCCCTCTTTCTTT. V usage is TRBV3-1 (or the pseudogene TRBV3-2) and J usage is TRBJ1-1, with 7 bases that match TRBD1. CDR1 and CDR2 (germline): LGHDT, YNNKEL (reference sequence). This CDR3 has 15 residues. Germline trimming cut 3 bases from V and 12 bases from J; bases unmatched to any gene: 16.

This rearrangement joins TRBV12-3 or TRBV12-4 to TRBJ1-5; tentative D call: TRBD1 (5 bases). The CDR3 is 13 amino acids. Trimming took 1 base from V and 7 from J, leaving 8 bases between them. The chain's CDR3 is CASSLGGGQPQHF. The CDR3 DNA follows: TGTGCCAGCAGTTTAGGGGGGGGACAGCCCCAGCATTTT.

The CDR3 nucleotides are TGTGCCAGCAGCCCCTCGGACAGGGGAAATGAAAAACTGTTTTTT. Translating it yields CASSPSDRGNEKLFF. The chain has TRBV3-1 (or the pseudogene TRBV3-2) and TRBJ1-4; 9 nucleotides line up with TRBD1. V shed 4 bases and J 5 bases; nucleotides not matched to a gene: 5. The CDR3 covers 15 residues. Germline V gives CDR1 LGHDT, CDR2 YNNKEL (reference sequence).

This clone was recorded once. CDR3 bases: TGTGCCAGCAGCCCCTTCGACAGGGTCAATTCACCCCTCCACTTT. Translation: CASSPFDRVNSPLHF. The rearrangement joins TRBV21-1 to TRBJ1-6; the DNA was not compared with TRBD1, the D call given in the table. TRBV21-1 is an annotated pseudogene. This CDR3 is built from 15 residues.

The V and J genes are TRBV9 and TRBJ1-3; D gene uncertain. The CDR3 has 14 residues. Per germline, CDR1 SGDLS and CDR2 YYNGEE. Trimming pared 2 bases from V and 2 bases from J, leaving 8 bases between. The CDR3 loop is CASSVLEPGNTIYF. The DNA of the CDR3 is TGTGCCAGCAGCGTTTTGGAACCTGGAAACACCATATATTTT.

J is TRBJ2-7 and V is TRBV7-9, with 9 bases aligning to TRBD2. Germline V gene sequence: CDR1 SEHNR, CDR2 FQNEAQ (reference sequence). V shed 4 bases and J 2 bases; nucleotides not matched to a gene: 6. The CDR3 has 15 amino acids. The CDR3 region is CASSSTGTSPYEQYF. CDR3 DNA: TGTGCCAGCAGCTCAACCGGGACTAGCCCCTACGAGCAGTACTTC. The variable domain in full, with the rest retrieved from reference TRBV7-9 and TRBJ2-7, is DTGVSQNPRHKITKRGQNVTFRCDPISEHNRLYWYRQTLGQGPEFLTYFQNEAQLEKSRLLSDRFSAERPKGSFSTLEIQRTEQGDSAMYLCASSSTGTSPYEQYFGPGTRLTVT.

This chain links TRBV11-3 with TRBJ1-3; D uncertain. This CDR3 has 16 residues. Trimming took off 2 bases at V and 0 bases at J, with 11 bases between the two ends. CDR1 SGHNT and CDR2 YENEEA come from the germline V gene. CDR3 in amino acids: CASSLQSRSSGNTIYF. CDR3 nucleotide sequence: TGTGCCAGCAGCTTACAATCACGGAGCTCTGGAAACACCATATATTTT.

The rearrangement uses TRBV2 and TRBJ1-1; D gene uncertain. The V end was cut by 0 bases, the J end by 6 bases, with 11 bases between. Germline CDR1 reads SNHLY; CDR2 reads FYNNEI. The CDR3 runs to 14 residues. The CDR3 coding sequence is TGTGCCAGCAGTGAAGCGGATGCTGGGGCTGAAGCTTTCTTT. Translating gives CASSEADAGAEAFF.

The V call is TRBV5-1, the J call TRBJ2-7; D uncertain. There are 13 residues in the CDR3. From germline, CDR1 is SGHRS and CDR2 YFSETQ. Trimming removed 2 bases at V and 6 bases at J, with 12 bases between. DNA of the CDR3: TGCGCCAGCAGCTTTAGCCTCCCCTTCGAGCAGTACTTC. Protein sequence: CASSFSLPFEQYF.

By sample fraction, this clone is medium-sized. The chain joins TRBV29-1 to TRBJ2-3; the D gene could be TRBD1 or TRBD2 (6 bases each). V lost 8 bases and J lost 9, with 15 bases in between. The length of the CDR3 is 11 residues. The germline CDR1 and CDR2 sequences are SQVTM and ANQGSEA. The CDR3 region has the DNA TGCAGCCATGTGGGGGGCCCCACGCAGTATTTT. Its translation: CSHVGGPTQYF.

The chain uses TRBV19 and TRBJ2-3; TRBD2 matches at 7 bases. Losses at the gene ends were 4 bases for V and 3 bases for J; bases not matched to a gene: 4. There are 14 residues in the CDR3. Germline loops: CDR1 LNHDA, CDR2 SQIVND (reference sequence). CDR3 bases: TGTGCCAGTAGTAGGCAGCGGGAAACAGATACGCAGTATTTT. This sequence encodes CASSRQRETDTQYF. Drawing the rest from reference TRBV19 and TRBJ2-3, the complete variable domain is DGGITQSPKYLFRKEGQNVTLSCEQNLNHDAMYWYRQDPGQGLRLIYYSQIVNDFQKGDIAEGYSVSREKKESFPLTVTSAQKNPTAFYLCASSRQRETDTQYFGPGTRLTVL.

This chain connects TRBV5-4 to TRBJ2-3, with D tentatively TRBD1 or TRBD2 (5 bases each). Germline V gene data show CDR1 as SGHNT and CDR2 as YYREEE (reference sequence). The CDR3 totals 15 residues. Trimming took off 0 bases at V and 2 bases at J, with 10 bases between the two ends. The CDR3 DNA is TGTGCCAGCAGCTTGGTATGGGGGAACACAGATACGCAGTATTTT. Its translation is CASSLVWGNTDTQYF.

This chain uses TRBV6-2 or TRBV6-3 with TRBJ2-4, with 7 bases matching TRBD1. The CDR3 runs to 15 residues. The trim removed 5 bases at V and 3 bases at J, leaving 7 bases unmatched. Germline values: CDR1 MNHEY, CDR2 SVGEGT. CDR3: CASSQGVAGKNIQYF. The CDR3 coding sequence is TGTGCCAGCAGTCAGGGGGTCGCGGGCAAAAACATTCAGTACTTC.

This chain connects TRBV12-3 or TRBV12-4 to TRBJ1-6; 7 bases line up with TRBD1. The CDR3 covers 13 residues. Unmatched junction bases numbered 4, after V lost 5 bases and J lost 9 bases. CDR3 in DNA: TGTGCCAGCAGTGCCACAGGGGTTTCACCCCTCCACTTT. This sequence encodes CASSATGVSPLHF.

This clone was counted once. The CDR3 DNA follows: TGTGCCAGTACGGTAGGGACAATGAACACCGGGGAGCTGTTTTTT. Translation: CASTVGTMNTGELFF. The chain employs TRBV19 and TRBJ2-2; D is perhaps TRBD1 (6 bases). The ends were cut back, 7 bases at V and 1 base at J, with 13 bases in the middle. The CDR3 runs to 15 residues. CDR1 LNHDA and CDR2 SQIVND come from the germline V gene (reference sequence).

The chain joins TRBV30 to TRBJ1-5; 7 nucleotides line up with TRBD1. Germline trimming cut 2 bases from V and 5 bases from J; bases unmatched to any gene: 6. This CDR3 comprises 14 residues. CDR1 is GTSNPN and CDR2 is SVGIG in the germline V gene (reference sequence). The CDR3: CAWSTGQIYQPQHF. CDR3 bases: TGTGCCTGGAGTACGGGACAGATTTATCAGCCCCAGCATTTT.

The CDR3 DNA reads TGTGCCAGCAGCCAAGGGGCTAGCGGGGAGTCGGGGTACGAGCAGTACTTC. Translated, it gives CASSQGASGESGYEQYF. This chain connects TRBV4-2 to TRBJ2-7; 9 nucleotides align to TRBD2. Germline CDR1 reads LGHNA; CDR2 reads YNFKEQ. V lost 1 base to trimming and J lost 4 bases; unmatched junction nucleotides: 11. This CDR3 spans 17 amino acids.

The chain recombines TRBV7-2 with TRBJ1-2, with 7 bases lining up with TRBD1. Looked up from germline, CDR1 is SGHTA and CDR2 is FQGNSA. The CDR3 contains 13 residues. The ends lost 3 bases at V and 4 bases at J; junction bases unmatched: 2. CDR3 amino acids: CASSFRDSYGYTF. The DNA for the CDR3 is TGTGCCAGCAGCTTCCGGGACAGCTATGGCTACACCTTC.

The chain joins TRBV24-1 to TRBJ2-5; D unresolved. Per the germline V gene, CDR1 is KGHDR and CDR2 is SFDVKD. V dropped 0 bases and J dropped 5 bases, with 9 bases sitting between them. The CDR3 has 14 residues. Here the CDR3 DNA reads TGTGCCACCAGTGATTTGATCCCTCCGGAGACCCAGTACTTC. Protein: CATSDLIPPETQYF.

As to this clone: Distinct nucleotide sequences in the sample also encode this CDR3. V gene TRBV4-1 combines with J gene TRBJ1-5; maybe TRBD1 (5 bases). This CDR3 spans 12 amino acids. Germline-derived CDR1 and CDR2 are MGHRA and YSYEKL. The V end was cut by 3 bases, the J end by 7 bases, with 7 bases between. The CDR3 nucleotides are TGCGCCAGCAGCCAGGGGGACCAGCCCCAGCATTTT. Its protein is CASSQGDQPQHF.

The J gene is TRBJ1-2, the V gene TRBV28; D might be TRBD1 (6 bases). V lost 2 bases and J 4 bases, leaving 17 bases between the germline ends. The length of the CDR3 is 16 residues. Germline V gene data show CDR1 as MDHEN and CDR2 as SYDVKM. CDR3 in amino acids: CASSLPNNRAGYGYTF. CDR3 DNA sequence: TGTGCCAGCAGTTTACCGAATAACAGGGCTGGCTATGGCTACACCTTC.

The chain uses TRBV15 and TRBJ2-6, with D possibly being TRBD1 or TRBD2 (5 bases each). This CDR3 comprises 22 residues. CDR1 is LNHNV, CDR2 YYDKDF, per germline (reference sequence). Trimming shortened V by 0 bases and J by 1 base, and 25 bases separated the two germline ends. The CDR3 spells CATSRDGGRLRQILSGANVLTF. The CDR3 DNA follows: TGTGCCACCAGCAGAGATGGCGGGCGGCTACGACAGATACTGTCTGGGGCCAACGTCCTGACTTTC.

This chain uses TRBV29-1 with TRBJ1-5; 8 bases are shared with TRBD1. The V gene's germline CDR1 is SQVTM and CDR2 ANQGSEA. The CDR3 is 17 residues long. Trimming removed 0 bases from V and 0 bases from J; junction bases left unmatched: 7. Here the CDR3 reads CSVEDGDRTDSNQPQHF. The CDR3 nucleotides are TGCAGCGTTGAAGATGGGGACAGGACCGATAGCAATCAGCCCCAGCATTTT.

This clone has just a few counts. The rearrangement links TRBV5-1 to TRBJ2-2; TRBD2 agrees at 10 bases. Germline V CDR1 and CDR2: SGHRS, YFSETQ. The CDR3 sequence is 15 residues long. Losses at the gene ends were 3 bases for V and 7 bases for J; bases not matched to a gene: 6. CDR3 residues: CASSSSGGHVGELFF. The CDR3 DNA sequence: TGCGCCAGCAGCTCTAGCGGGGGTCACGTCGGGGAGCTGTTTTTT.

The V and J genes are TRBV5-5 and TRBJ2-2; D not certain. V lost 4 bases to trimming and J lost 1 base, with 8 bases between them. The CDR3 is 14 amino acids. Looked up from germline, CDR1 is SGHKS and CDR2 is YYEKEE (reference sequence). The CDR3 loop is CASSLRQNTGELFF. The DNA for the CDR3 is TGTGCCAGCAGCCTAAGACAGAACACCGGGGAGCTGTTTTTT.

This chain uses TRBV29-1 with TRBJ1-1; the D is unclear. The V gene lost 6 bases and the J gene lost 1 base, with 15 bases spanning the gap. The CDR3 sequence is 14 residues long. Germline CDR1 and CDR2: SQVTM and ANQGSEA. CDR3 amino acids: CSVRGWEGNTEAFF. Here the CDR3 DNA reads TGCAGCGTCCGAGGCTGGGAGGGGAACACTGAAGCTTTCTTT.

The chain uses TRBV30 and TRBJ1-6; D is uncertain. CDR1 is GTSNPN and CDR2 is SVGIG in the germline V gene (reference sequence). V was clipped by 1 base and J by 9 bases, with 10 bases between them. There are 13 residues in the CDR3. The DNA for the CDR3 is TGTGCCTGGAGTGCCGGACCGGCTTCACCCCTCCACTTT. As protein: CAWSAGPASPLHF.